This paragraph reports one T cell receptor (beta chain). Its target is unknown. This sample includes further DNA sequences coding for the same CDR3. V dropped 2 bases and J dropped 6; count of bases not matched to a gene: 9. This CDR3 spans 17 amino acids. From germline, CDR1 is MNHEY and CDR2 SVGEGT. This entry belongs to a study of T cell responses to AZD1222 COVID-19 vaccine. Researchers grouped second doses given at about 4 or about 12 weeks into one pool. Regarding the study as a whole: Once two AZD1222 doses were given, Spike-specific TCR breadth and depth went up.

The table came from immunoSEQ multiplex PCR; TCRdb's copy has only in-frame clones and leaves some out. The sample contains fewer than 150,000 clones, around 90% of which appear only once. Sequenced material: peripheral blood, taken 28 days after the second AZD1222 dose. This receptor was identified in an adult who received the AZD1222 COVID-19 vaccine. The V gene is TRBV6-2 or TRBV6-3, the J gene TRBJ2-3, with 12 bases identical to TRBD2. CDR3 protein: CASSYPSGGAWWDTQYF. The CDR3 region has the DNA TGTGCCAGCAGTTACCCTAGCGGGGGGGCTTGGTGGGATACGCAGTATTTT.